Sequencing of this T cell receptor beta chain was carried out in a study of patients and donors after allogeneic stem cell transplantation. TCRdb redid the calling of the RT-PCR reads with MiXCR, one entry per CDR3 protein. The sample includes fewer than 500,000 distinct CDR3 sequences, roughly 16% seen only once; the top ten take about 7%. This CDR3 region has 15 residues. The V gene end was trimmed by 1 base and the J gene end by 3 bases; junction bases not matched to a gene: 4. The germline V gene has CDR1 SGHVS and CDR2 FNYEAQ. The chain carries TRBV7-6 and TRBJ2-7; 9 bases map to TRBD2. This clonotype originated in a human donor who was either an allogeneic HSCT recipient or a stem cell or donor lymphocyte infusion donor (not recorded which). It is not recorded whose cells these are; they may come from a transplant donor. Sequenced sample: blood, either unsorted or a sorted T cell fraction (not recorded which). The CDR3 DNA reads as TGTGCCAGCAGCTTAGTAGCGGGAGATCGCTACGAGCAGTACTTC. Protein: CASSLVAGDRYEQYF.